This T cell receptor (beta chain) was sequenced for a study of blood T cell repertoires in COVID-19. Study in general: Acute and convalescent COVID-19 samples came from the United States, Italy and Spain. The cDNA or gDNA used as material had been derived from T cells, B-cell-depleted T cells, or PBMCs.

Assay: immunoSEQ multiplex PCR; the TCRdb copy retains only in-frame clones and omits some. In the table there are about 300,000 clones, approximately 90% of which are singletons. Sequenced input: peripheral blood. This TCR came from a woman in her 30s who had recovered from COVID-19.

For the CDR3, the DNA is TGTGCCAGCAGCTTTTGGGGGGTTAGCTCCTACAATGAGCAGTTCTTC. Encoded protein: CASSFWGVSSYNEQFF. The V call is TRBV11-2, the J call TRBJ2-1, with D tentatively TRBD2 (6 bases). The CDR3 is 16 amino acids. The germline CDR1 and CDR2 sequences are SGHAT and FQNNGV. V was pared by 3 bases and J by 0 bases, with 12 bases between.